Sequencing of this T cell receptor beta chain was carried out in a study of tumor-infiltrating lymphocytes in primary liver carcinoma. The study's findings and limits: Overlap in tumor-adjacent and tumor-blood pairs fell below that of tumor region pairs.

The researchers obtained blood RNA from unsorted whole blood and also extracted germline DNA. Before the surgical procedure, 3 to 5 milliliters of peripheral blood were collected. A remark on this clonotype: The antigen is unknown. One end of the junction varies from germline; a read error may be responsible.

The CDR3 is made up of 18 amino acids. Germline V CDR1 and CDR2: MGHRA, YSYEKL. A primer in the constant region served to generate TCR beta cDNA from 450 to 600 ng of total RNA. Libraries of TCR beta came from three nested multiplex PCR rounds with slightly modified ARM-PCR. Use of TRBV1-TRBV30 forward primers with a C-beta reverse primer characterized the first two PCR rounds, which lasted ten to eleven cycles each. TCRdb reprocessed the multiplex PCR reads with MiXCR, giving one entry per CDR3 protein. Of around 170,000 distinct CDR3 sequences listed, 50% to 75% are singletons. This chain connects TRBV4-1 to TRBJ2-6; D might be TRBD1 (6 bases). The source is a man aged 40-55 years with primary liver carcinoma and hepatitis B virus infection. Sequences were obtained from peripheral blood. CDR3 protein: CTSSQDRLGATGANVLTF. CDR3 nucleotide sequence: TGCACCAGCAGCCAAGACCGTCTGGGGGCGACAGGGGCCAACGTCCTGACTTTC.